The clone carrying this TCR beta chain has just one count. These data are taken from a study of blood T cell repertoires in COVID-19. Study-level background: In each case, the material was cDNA or gDNA derived from T cells, B-cell-depleted T cells, or PBMCs.

This CDR3 is 17 amino acids long. CDR1 and CDR2 (germline): SGHNT, YYREEE (reference sequence). The V segment lost 3 bases and the J segment 3 bases; nucleotides outside the gene matches: 7. Data came from immunoSEQ multiplex PCR; TCRdb stores just in-frame clones and leaves some out. The sample has over 300,000 clones; nearly 90% are singletons. The sequenced material came from peripheral blood. The chain is built from TRBV5-4 and TRBJ2-6; 9 bases match TRBD1. This clonotype was sampled from a man aged 18 to 29 with active or convalescent COVID-19. The CDR3 DNA follows: TGTGCCAGCAGCTCCGGACAGGGGAGGAATGGGGCCAACGTCCTGACTTTC. This gives the protein CASSSGQGRNGANVLTF.